Sequencing of this T cell receptor beta chain was carried out in a study of blood T cell repertoires in COVID-19. Study overall: Sample material is recorded as cDNA or gDNA derived from T cells, B-cell-depleted T cells, or PBMCs.

Per the original data handling: The authors estimated nucleated cell counts from reference gene primer amplification. TCRdb's table, derived via immunoSEQ multiplex PCR, lists solely in-frame clones and lacks some. V and J calls and clone size are as listed in that table; D and trimming were resolved from the DNA. The sample lists tens of thousands of clones, about nine tenths seen once, with roughly 15% in the top ten. The CDR3 has 14 residues. Trimming cost V 2 bases and J 6 bases, with 14 bases left between them. Germline V CDR1 and CDR2: SGHAT, FQNNGV. Material: peripheral blood. The V and J genes are TRBV11-2 and TRBJ2-7; TRBD1 is a possible D gene (7 bases). This TCR derives from a male donor with acute or convalescent COVID-19. The CDR3 sequence: CASSLFSGGGEQYF. CDR3 DNA: TGTGCCAGCAGCTTATTTTCAGGGGGAGGCGAGCAGTACTTC.